This record concerns one T cell receptor beta chain sequence. What this receptor recognizes is not known. Per-nucleotide qualities are absent, and no much larger clonotype sits a single base away. Library preparation was by RT-PCR. The listed sequencing device is Illumina HiSeq 2500. TCRdb cleaned the public reads at Q25 with fastp, built clones with MiXCR and kept in-frame beta chains. Each entry merges the rows of one CDR3 protein and shows their most common DNA and genes. Counted in this sample were roughly 620,000 distinct CDR3 sequences; 11% of them appeared once. The ten largest clonotypes hold approximately 10% of the sample. The data originate from a study of response to subunit inactivated influenza vaccine (dated by TCRdb to the late 2010s). Describing the broader study: Deep quantitative T cell receptor repertoire profiling was used in the study to track responses to a trivalent subunit inactivated influenza vaccine.

Results and caveats for the whole study, not just this receptor: It was suggested by the authors that each seasonal influenza vaccination may recruit only a limited number of new T cells.

As encoded in the germline V gene, CDR1 is KGHSH while CDR2 is LQKENI. V is cut back by 1 base and J by 16 bases, with 6 bases in the junction unmatched. From its cysteine to its phenylalanine, the CDR3 spans 12 amino acids. The CDR3 DNA has 36 bases and is translated from base 1. The same sample was also studied in work on T cells expressing NK-cell markers. Looking at the second paper: TCR beta cDNA libraries were made by 5'RACE template switching that added a universal primer site and unique molecular identifiers. Roughly 8 donors provided sorted CD3+CD56+NKG2C+, CD3+CD56+NKG2C- and CD3+CD56-NKG2C+ T-cell subsets, whose TCR beta-chain repertoires were profiled. Among the eight sequenced donors, seven were HCMV-seropositive and one was HCMV-seronegative. To restrict sorting to alphabetaTCR-expressing T cells, an anti-gammadeltaTCR antibody was added in several experiments. For six donors, the dominant CD3+CD56+NKG2C+ clonotypes were among the top 10 CD8+ clonotypes and accounted for about 1.0-7.5% of CD8+ T cells. Those dominant clonotypes were again the most abundant among CD3+CD56-NKG2C+ cells in a handful of donors, at about 25-60.1%. Whether the expanded NKG2C-expressing T cell clones were specific for HCMV antigens remained unclear. The study sequenced eight donors, all healthy volunteers chosen at random: three men and five women. A commercial ELISA kit detecting HCMV-specific IgG in serum was used to determine HCMV serostatus. Ficoll density gradient centrifugation was used to isolate peripheral blood mononuclear cells from blood. Bulk peripheral blood T-cell repertoires were additionally sequenced from unsorted PBMC for about six donors. cDNA synthesis was primed from the TCR beta constant segment, followed by two successive PCR amplification steps. Sequencing of the libraries produced 2 x 150 bp reads on Illumina HiSeq 2000/2500, MiSeq or NextSeq. MIGEC was used to demultiplex reads and group reads by UMI, and MiTCR was used to assemble and quantify clonotypes. To remove erroneous sequences, TCR cDNA sequences were retained only when supported by two or more reads. The tcR package was used for downstream repertoire analysis, with clonotypes matched between fractions based on CDR3 nucleotide sequence plus V segment. VDJmatch was used to annotate antigen specificity against VDJdb, with one amino acid substitution in CDR3 allowed.

The rearranged segments are TRBV18 and TRBJ2-1; 8 central nucleotides agree with TRBD2. The sample was PBMCs from blood, taken on the day of vaccination. The receptor was isolated from a man aged 50 or older who received an inactivated influenza vaccine. Donor details come from another sample of the same person, matched by shared clones. This receptor has the CDR3 CASSPRREGQFF. The DNA sequence reads TGTGCCAGCTCACCACGTCGGGAGGGCCAATTCTTC.